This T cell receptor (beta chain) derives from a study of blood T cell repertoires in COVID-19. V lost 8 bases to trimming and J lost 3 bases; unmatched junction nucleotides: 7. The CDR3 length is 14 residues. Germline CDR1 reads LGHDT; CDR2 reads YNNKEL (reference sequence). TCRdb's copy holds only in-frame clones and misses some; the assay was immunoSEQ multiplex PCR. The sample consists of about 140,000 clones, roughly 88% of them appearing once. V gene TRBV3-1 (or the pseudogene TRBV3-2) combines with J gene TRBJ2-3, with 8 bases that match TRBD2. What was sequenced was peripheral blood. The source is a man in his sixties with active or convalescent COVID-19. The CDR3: CASAAGGGTDTQYF. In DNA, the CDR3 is TGTGCCAGCGCGGCGGGGGGCGGGACAGATACGCAGTATTTT.